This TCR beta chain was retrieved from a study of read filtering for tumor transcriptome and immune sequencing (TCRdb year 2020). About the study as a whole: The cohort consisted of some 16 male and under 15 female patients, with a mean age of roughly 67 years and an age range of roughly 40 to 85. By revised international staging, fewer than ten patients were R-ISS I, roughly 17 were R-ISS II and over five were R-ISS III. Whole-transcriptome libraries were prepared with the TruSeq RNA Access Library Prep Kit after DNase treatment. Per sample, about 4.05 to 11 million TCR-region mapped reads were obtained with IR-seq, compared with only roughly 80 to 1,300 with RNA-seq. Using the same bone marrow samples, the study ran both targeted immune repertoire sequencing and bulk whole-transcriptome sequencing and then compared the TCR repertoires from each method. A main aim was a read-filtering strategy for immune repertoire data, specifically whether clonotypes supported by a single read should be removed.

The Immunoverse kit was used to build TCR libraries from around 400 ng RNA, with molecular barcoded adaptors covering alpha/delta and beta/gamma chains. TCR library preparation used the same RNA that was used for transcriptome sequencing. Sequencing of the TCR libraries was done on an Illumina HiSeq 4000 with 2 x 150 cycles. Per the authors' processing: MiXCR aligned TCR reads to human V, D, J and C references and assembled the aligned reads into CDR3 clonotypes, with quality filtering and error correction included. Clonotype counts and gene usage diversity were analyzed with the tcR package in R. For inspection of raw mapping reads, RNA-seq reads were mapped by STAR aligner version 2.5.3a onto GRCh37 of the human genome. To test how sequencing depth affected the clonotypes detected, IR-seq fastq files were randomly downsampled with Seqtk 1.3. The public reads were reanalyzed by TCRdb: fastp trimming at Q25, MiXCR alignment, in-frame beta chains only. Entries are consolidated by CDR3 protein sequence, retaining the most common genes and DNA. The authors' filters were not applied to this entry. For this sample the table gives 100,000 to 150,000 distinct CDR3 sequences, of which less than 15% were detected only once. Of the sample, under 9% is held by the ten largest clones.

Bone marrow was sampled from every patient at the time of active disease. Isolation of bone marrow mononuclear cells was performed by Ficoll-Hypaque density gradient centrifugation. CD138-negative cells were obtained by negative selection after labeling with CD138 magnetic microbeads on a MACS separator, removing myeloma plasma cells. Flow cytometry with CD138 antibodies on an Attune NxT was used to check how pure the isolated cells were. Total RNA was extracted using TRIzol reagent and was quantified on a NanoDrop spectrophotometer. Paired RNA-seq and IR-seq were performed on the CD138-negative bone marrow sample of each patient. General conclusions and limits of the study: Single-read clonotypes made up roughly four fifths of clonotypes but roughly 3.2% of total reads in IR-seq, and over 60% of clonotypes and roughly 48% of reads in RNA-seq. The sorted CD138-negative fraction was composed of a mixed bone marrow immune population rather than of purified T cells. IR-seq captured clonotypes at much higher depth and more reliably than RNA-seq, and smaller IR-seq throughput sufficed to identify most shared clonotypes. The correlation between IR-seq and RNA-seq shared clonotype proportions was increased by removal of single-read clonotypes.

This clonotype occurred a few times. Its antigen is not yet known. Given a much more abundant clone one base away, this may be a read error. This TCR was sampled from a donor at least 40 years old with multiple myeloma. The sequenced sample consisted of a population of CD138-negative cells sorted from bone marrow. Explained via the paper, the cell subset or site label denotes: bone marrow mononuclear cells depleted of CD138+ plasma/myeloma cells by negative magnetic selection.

The CDR3 reads CASSETSGMYNGQFF. Read as DNA, the sequence is TGTGCCAGCAGCGAGACTAGCGGGATGTACAATGGGCAGTTCTTC. The rearranged chain carries TRBV9 and TRBJ2-1; 11 bases in the middle match TRBD2. The CDR3 sequence holds 15 residues, the cysteine and phenylalanine included. Here the CDR3 DNA is all that survives: 45 bases in frame from base 1. From the germline V gene, CDR1 is SGDLS and CDR2 is YYNGEE.